This T cell receptor beta chain was identified during a study of blood T cells in healthy people across ages (dated by TCRdb to 2014 to 2015). With regard to the full study: In model experiments, template switching captured about one uniquely barcoded TCR beta cDNA molecule for every two T cells. The study measured age-related changes in TCR beta repertoire diversity using deep sequencing normalized with unique cDNA molecular identifiers. The donors were divided into four age groups: young (average 16 years), middle-aged (under 40), aged (approximately 62) and long-lived (around 87). To avoid experimental bias, donors of different ages were spread randomly across the sequencing lanes. Two additional independent replicas of 1 million unique cDNA reads from the same blood draw were analyzed for two donors (one aged 18 to 30 and one aged 80 or older).

The library was generated by 5' RACE. Reads for this sample came from an Illumina HiSeq 2500. A second 7 to 11 cycle PCR used a sample-barcoded 5' primer and a J-beta primer mix. A template-switch 5' adaptor carrying 12 random nucleotides introduced a unique molecular identifier onto each TCR beta cDNA molecule. Each sample yielded at least 2.5 million CDR3-containing paired-end reads. The Mint cDNA synthesis kit, primed by a TRBC-specific oligonucleotide, was used to synthesize first-strand cDNA from all RNA. Following uracil-DNA glycosylase treatment, a first 18-cycle PCR with universal primers M1SS and BC2_uni_R was performed on all cDNA. Turning to the authors' computational methods: For normalization, 1 million high-quality reads, each with a distinct molecular identifier, were randomly selected from each sample. Reads with shared molecular identifiers were discarded instead of being binned into consensus sequences. CDR3 identification, clonotype clustering and error correction used MiTCR with a Q25 quality threshold and the strictest error-elimination algorithm. A nonparametric unseen species model with Euler transformation was used to estimate lower-bound total TCR beta diversity. TCRdb trimmed the raw reads at Q25, called clones with MiXCR and kept productive beta chains. A single entry per CDR3 protein holds the most common genes and DNA from its merged rows. The V and J calls here are based on TCRdb, not the publication. The sample contains 850,000 to 1,300,000 distinct CDR3 sequences, 35% to 55% of them found a single time. The ten top clones hold approximately 17% of the sample.

Donors were 40 or so systemically healthy Caucasian individuals from Russia aged roughly 6 to 90 years. Each donor gave approximately 9.4 milliliters of peripheral blood, drawn into EDTA-treated Vacutainer tubes. Ficoll-Paque density-gradient centrifugation was used to isolate PBMCs, with at least 7 million per sample. Trizol reagent was used to extract total RNA from the PBMCs, yielding at least 5 micrograms per sample. Naive CD45RAhigh/CD27high T cell percentages were measured by flow cytometry on a PBMC aliquot from every donor. What the research found in general, with its limitations: Estimates of total diversity based on one million sequenced T cells were considered lower bounds and underestimates. Observed TCR beta diversity per million T cells fell roughly linearly with age, and a significant reduction was already apparent by age roughly 40. There was a strong correlation between observed TCR beta diversity and the percentage of naive T cells measured by flow cytometry. Since profiling was done on bulk unsorted PBMCs, naive and antigen-experienced compartments could not be conclusively compared. Donor CMV infection status was unknown, potentially confounding age-related changes in expanded clonotypes. Compared with the aged group, the long-lived group had more naive CD4+ T cells, fewer expanded clones and increased TCR diversity, suggesting age selection.

CDR1 and CDR2 were assigned from the germline V gene (reference sequence) as MNHEY and SMNVEV. Reading from cysteine to phenylalanine, the CDR3 counts 16 amino acids. Only CDR3 DNA is held: 48 bases, read in frame from base 1. Comment on this clonotype: This clone's antigen is unknown. The junction shows a germline mismatch at one end, possibly a read error.

Sequencing was performed on blood. The rearrangement combines TRBV27 with TRBJ2-7, and 13 bases in between align with TRBD2. The clonotype was recovered from an older woman in good health. The DNA reads as follows: TGTGCCTGCAGTTTAATACTAGCGGGAGGGCCCTACGAGCAGTACTTC. The encoded protein is CACSLILAGGPYEQYF.